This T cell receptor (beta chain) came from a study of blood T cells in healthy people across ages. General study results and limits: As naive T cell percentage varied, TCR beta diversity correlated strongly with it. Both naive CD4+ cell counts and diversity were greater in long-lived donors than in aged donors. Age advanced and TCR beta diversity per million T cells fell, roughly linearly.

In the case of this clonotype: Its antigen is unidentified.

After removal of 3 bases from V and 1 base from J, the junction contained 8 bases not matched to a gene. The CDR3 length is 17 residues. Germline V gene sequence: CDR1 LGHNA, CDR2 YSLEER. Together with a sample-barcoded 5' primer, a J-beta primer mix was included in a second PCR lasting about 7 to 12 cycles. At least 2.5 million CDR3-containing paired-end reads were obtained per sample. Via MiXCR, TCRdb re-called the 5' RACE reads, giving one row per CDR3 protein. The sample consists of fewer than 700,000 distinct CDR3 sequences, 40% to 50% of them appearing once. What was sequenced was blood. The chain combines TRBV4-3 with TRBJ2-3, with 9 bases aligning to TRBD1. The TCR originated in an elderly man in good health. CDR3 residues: CASSQSTGGARTDTQYF. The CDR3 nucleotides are TGCGCCAGCAGCCAGTCCACAGGGGGCGCCCGCACAGATACGCAGTATTTT.